Below, 18 T cell receptor beta chains from the same sample are listed, as sequenced in a study of T cell responses to AZD1222 COVID-19 vaccine. Measured with immunoSEQ multiplex PCR; TCRdb has only the in-frame clones, and not every one. The sample carries 90,000 to 150,000 clones, approximately 86% recorded once. Sequenced here: peripheral blood, sampled on day 0 of AZD1222 vaccination. Receptor source: an adult in good health.

About this clone itself: Other DNA sequences in this sample translate to the same CDR3. The chain links TRBV12-3 or TRBV12-4 to TRBJ2-2, with D unclear. The CDR3 has 12 amino acids. V was pared by 4 bases and J by 3 bases, with 3 bases between. The DNA of the CDR3 is TGTGCCAGCAGTTCTTACACCGGGGAGCTGTTTTTT. It is translated as CASSSYTGELFF.

The V gene is TRBV28, the J gene TRBJ2-4; no definite D call. The CDR3 has 15 residues. Germline loops: CDR1 MDHEN, CDR2 SYDVKM. V gave up 6 bases and J gave up 1 base, with 13 bases separating them. The CDR3 region has the DNA TGTGCCAGCAGGCTCGGGTGGGCGGCCAAAAACATTCAGTACTTC. Translation: CASRLGWAAKNIQYF.

The gene calls are TRBV27 and TRBJ1-1; D unclear. Germline assignment: CDR1 MNHEY and CDR2 SMNVEV (reference sequence). This CDR3 has 15 residues. Trimming pared 3 bases from V and 5 bases from J, leaving 16 bases between. Here the CDR3 reads CASSFFRLRGTEAFF. The CDR3 DNA is TGTGCCAGCAGTTTTTTTCGACTCCGTGGGACTGAAGCTTTCTTT.

The rearrangement joins TRBV5-6 to TRBJ1-6; possibly TRBD1 for D (5 bases). Trimming left V 4 bases short and J 7 bases short, with 15 bases between. Per the germline V gene, CDR1 is SGHDT and CDR2 is YYEEEE. The CDR3 covers 15 residues. The CDR3, as DNA: TGTGCCAGCAGCGGACCCGGGGGAGTAAATTCACCCCTCCACTTT. This gives the protein CASSGPGGVNSPLHF.

This clone was seen a handful of times. This sequence joins TRBV27 and TRBJ1-1; no reliable D call. The CDR3 is 13 amino acids. Germline CDR1 is MNHEY and CDR2 is SMNVEV (reference sequence). The ends were cut back, 6 bases at V and 4 bases at J, with 12 bases in the middle. CDR3 DNA sequence: TGTGCCAGCAGGGGCACCTTCTCCACTGAAGCTTTCTTT. Translation gives CASRGTFSTEAFF.

This rearrangement joins TRBV7-8 to TRBJ2-7, with TRBD1 identical over 8 bases. The trim removed 5 bases at V and 3 bases at J, leaving 9 bases unmatched. This CDR3 has 15 amino acids. In germline, CDR1 is SGHVS, CDR2 FQNEAQ. The CDR3 spells CASSIGTGGIYEQYF. The CDR3 nucleotides are TGTGCCAGCAGCATCGGGACAGGTGGTATCTACGAGCAGTACTTC.

This chain uses TRBV28 with TRBJ1-5; TRBD1 matches at 7 bases. V lost 6 bases, J lost 9 bases, and 8 bases stayed unmatched. Per the germline V gene, CDR1 is MDHEN and CDR2 is SYDVKM. The CDR3 has 13 amino acids. The CDR3 loop reads CASSRQGSRPQHF. CDR3 DNA sequence: TGTGCCAGCAGCCGACAGGGCTCGAGGCCCCAGCATTTT.

V gene TRBV30 combines with J gene TRBJ1-5, with D uncertain. CDR1 and CDR2 (germline): GTSNPN, SVGIG (reference sequence). V was trimmed by 5 bases and J by 1 base, leaving 15 bases between them. The CDR3 runs 15 residues. CDR3 sequence reads: CAWGRRDLSNQPQHF. The CDR3 bases are TGTGCCTGGGGGAGGAGGGATTTGAGCAATCAGCCCCAGCATTTT.

J is TRBJ2-7 and V is TRBV25-1, with D unresolved. The germline V gene has CDR1 MGHDK and CDR2 SYGVNS. V was clipped by 1 base and J by 4 bases, with 8 bases between them. CDR3 size: 13 residues. CDR3 sequence reads: CASSESTQYEQYF. CDR3 coding DNA: TGTGCCAGCAGTGAATCGACCCAATACGAGCAGTACTTC.

The rearrangement uses TRBV6-1 and TRBJ1-5; D not resolved. Trimming took 3 bases from V and 3 from J, leaving 6 bases between them. The germline V gene encodes CDR1 MNHNS and CDR2 SASEGT. The CDR3 is made up of 13 amino acids. Written as DNA, the CDR3 is TGTGCCAGCAGTGAGGGGTACAATCAGCCCCAGCATTTT. It translates to CASSEGYNQPQHF.

The J gene is TRBJ1-2, the V gene TRBV28, with D possibly being TRBD1 (6 bases). This CDR3 has 12 amino acids. The germline V gene encodes CDR1 MDHEN and CDR2 SYDVKM. Trimming pared 6 bases from V and 6 bases from J, leaving 11 bases between. The CDR3 protein is CASRPGVDGYTF. The CDR3 DNA sequence: TGTGCCAGCAGGCCAGGGGTGGATGGCTACACCTTC.

This chain links TRBV21-1 with TRBJ2-5; the table's D gene call, TRBD2, was not cross checked with the DNA. TRBV21-1 is a pseudogene. The CDR3 is 16 amino acids. The CDR3 DNA reads as TGTGCCAGCAGCAAAGGCCTCCTTCCGCGTCAAGAGACCCAGTACTTC. It codes for CASSKGLLPRQETQYF.

The rearrangement uses TRBV27 and TRBJ1-4, with 9 bases that match TRBD1. The CDR3 extends over 16 amino acids. CDR1 MNHEY and CDR2 SMNVEV come from the germline V gene (reference sequence). J lost 7 bases, V lost 5 bases, and 11 bases had no gene match. CDR3 residues: CASSLTPQGAFEKLFF. CDR3 nucleotides: TGTGCCAGCAGTCTAACCCCACAGGGGGCGTTTGAAAAACTGTTTTTT.

J is TRBJ2-6 and V is TRBV28, with D possibly TRBD2 on 6 matching bases. The length of the CDR3 is 15 residues. Germline loops: CDR1 MDHEN, CDR2 SYDVKM. With 4 bases removed from V and 4 bases from J, the gap between germline ends came to 11 bases. The CDR3 loop is CASSSPAGGANVLTF. The DNA of the CDR3 is TGTGCCAGCAGTTCCCCGGCGGGAGGGGCCAACGTCCTGACTTTC.

V gene TRBV7-2 combines with J gene TRBJ1-5, with D possibly being TRBD1 (5 bases). The germline V and J ends were trimmed by 3 bases and 11 bases, with 17 bases remaining between them. The germline V gene has CDR1 SGHTA and CDR2 FQGNSA. CDR3 length: 14 amino acids. Here the CDR3 reads CASSLITGGGSQHF. CDR3 coding DNA: TGTGCCAGCAGCTTGATCACAGGCGGAGGGTCCCAGCATTTT.

The chain carries TRBV5-1 and TRBJ2-3, with 10 nucleotides matching TRBD2. Germline V gives CDR1 SGHRS, CDR2 YFSETQ. Trimming at V came to 0 bases and at J to 2 bases, leaving 6 bases not matched to a gene. This CDR3 spans 17 amino acids. The CDR3: CASSLGPTSGTTDTQYF. As DNA, the CDR3 is TGCGCCAGCAGCTTGGGGCCAACTAGCGGGACCACAGATACGCAGTATTTT.

The chain recombines TRBV4-1 with TRBJ2-7, with D perhaps being TRBD1 or TRBD2 (6 bases each). V lost 0 bases, J lost 5 bases, and 14 bases lay in between. The CDR3 loop spans 15 amino acids. CDR1 is MGHRA, CDR2 YSYEKL, per germline. CDR3 amino acids: CASSQDRLGGHEQYF. CDR3 in DNA: TGCGCCAGCAGCCAAGATCGCCTAGGGGGGCACGAGCAGTACTTC.

The V call is TRBV5-4, the J call TRBJ2-5; 8 positions agree with TRBD2. This CDR3 has 15 amino acids. CDR1 is SGHNT, CDR2 YYREEE, per germline (reference sequence). V trimming: 0 bases; J trimming: 3 bases; junction bases outside the gene matches: 4. CDR3 sequence (DNA): TGTGCCAGCAGCTTGGTGGGTAGCGGGAAAGAGACCCAGTACTTC. Translating gives CASSLVGSGKETQYF.